The source of this T cell receptor beta chain is a study of blood T cell repertoires in COVID-19. The CDR3 has 13 residues. V was cut by 6 bases and J by 7 bases, with 15 bases left in between. Germline V gene data show CDR1 as ENHRY and CDR2 as SYGVKD. In the original workflow: Scientists estimated how many nucleated cells there were by amplifying reference gene primers. Profiled with immunoSEQ multiplex PCR; TCRdb holds only in-frame clones, not every one. The V and J calls and the clone size are those of that table, but D and trimming were determined from the DNA. Here the sample spans roughly 280,000 clones, roughly nine tenths being singletons.

This receptor was identified in a man aged 45 to 65 with acute or convalescent COVID-19. Material: peripheral blood. The V and J genes are TRBV10-3 and TRBJ1-2, with D perhaps matching TRBD1 (6 bases). CDR3 sequence reads: CAISVTGSTGYTF. CDR3 nucleotides: TGTGCCATCAGCGTTACAGGGTCCACTGGCTACACCTTC.